The clone carrying this T cell receptor beta chain appeared once. Only in-frame clones appear in the TCRdb table, and some are missing; sequencing was by immunoSEQ multiplex PCR. The sample gives 140,000 to 150,000 clones, around 80% of which show up once; 13% to 15% is in the top ten. This record comes from a study of blood T cell repertoires in COVID-19. Overall study context: COVID-19 samples collected from the United States, Italy and Spain covered acute and convalescent phases.

Trimming took off 6 bases at V and 3 bases at J, with 11 bases between the two ends. This CDR3 comprises 13 residues. Germline V gives CDR1 SNHLY, CDR2 FYNNEI. The J gene is TRBJ1-1, the V gene TRBV2, with TRBD1 as a possible D gene (5 bases). The receptor's source is a human donor with acute or convalescent COVID-19. The donor label of this sample is uncertain. Sequencing was performed on peripheral blood. This chain's CDR3 is CASRTVGYTEAFF. CDR3 DNA sequence: TGTGCCAGCAGGACAGTTGGGTACACTGAAGCTTTCTTT. The entire variable domain, with the rest obtained from reference TRBV2 and TRBJ1-1, is as follows: EPEVTQTPSHQVTQMGQEVILRCVPISNHLYFYWYRQILGQKVEFLVSFYNNEISEKSEIFDDQFSVERPDGSNFTLKIRSTKLEDSAMYFCASRTVGYTEAFFGQGTRLTVV.